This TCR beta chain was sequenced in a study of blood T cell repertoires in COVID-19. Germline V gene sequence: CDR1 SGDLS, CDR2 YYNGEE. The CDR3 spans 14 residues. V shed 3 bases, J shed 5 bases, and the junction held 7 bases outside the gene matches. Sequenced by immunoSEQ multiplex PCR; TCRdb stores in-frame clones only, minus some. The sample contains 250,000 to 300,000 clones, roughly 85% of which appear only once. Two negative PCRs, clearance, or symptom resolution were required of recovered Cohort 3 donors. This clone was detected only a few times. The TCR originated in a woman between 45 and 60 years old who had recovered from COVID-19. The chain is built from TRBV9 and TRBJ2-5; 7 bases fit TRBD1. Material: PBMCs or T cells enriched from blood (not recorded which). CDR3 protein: CASSGTGVGETQYF. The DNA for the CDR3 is TGTGCCAGCAGCGGCACAGGGGTTGGGGAGACCCAGTACTTC.